This is a list of T cell receptor beta chains from one sample in a study of cytomegalovirus exposure and HLA in healthy donors. Assay used: immunoSEQ multiplex PCR; TCRdb lists only in-frame clones, some missing. The data hold roughly 170,000 clones, with 65% to 85% observed a single time. Material: PBMCs. These receptors came from a woman between 50 and 59 years old in good health and CMV-seropositive. Each CDR3 is given with its conserved first and last residue.

v_gene: TRBV7-2
j_gene: TRBJ2-7
len: 17
CDR3aa: CASSLKNFLAGAYEQYF

v_gene: TRBV7-2
j_gene: TRBJ1-2
len: 13
CDR3aa: CASSFTPTGQGDF

v_gene: TRBV27
j_gene: TRBJ2-1
len: 14
CDR3aa: CASSLFGPGNEQFF

v_gene: TRBV2
j_gene: TRBJ1-2
len: 13
CDR3aa: CASRKDRGEGYTF

v_gene: TRBV2
j_gene: TRBJ1-2
len: 16
CDR3aa: CASSERTQGGPYGYTF

v_gene: TRBV5-1
j_gene: TRBJ1-1
len: 16
CDR3aa: CASSLNTRTGINEAFF

v_gene: TRBV4-2
j_gene: TRBJ1-2
len: 14
CDR3aa: CASSHHTGDLLYTF

v_gene: TRBV7-2
j_gene: TRBJ2-7
len: 14
CDR3aa: CASSSGLAVDEQYF

v_gene: TRBV6-5
j_gene: TRBJ2-5
len: 14
CDR3aa: CASSLAGAGETQYF

v_gene: TRBV11-2
j_gene: TRBJ2-5
len: 16
CDR3aa: CASSLWLAGIQETQYF

v_gene: TRBV6-6
j_gene: TRBJ1-4
len: 16
CDR3aa: CASSYSWTGGQEKLFF